This T cell receptor beta chain was found in a study of OX40 agonist ivuxolimab in advanced cancers. Study-wide background: At roughly 83% male, the cohort had a mean age of roughly 60 years, ranging from about 23 to 80. Study results and limitations: Expanded clones were, on average, more numerous in CD8+ T cells than in CD4+.

Data came from immunoSEQ multiplex PCR; TCRdb stores just in-frame clones and leaves some out. Of 86,000 or so clones in the sample, roughly 93% were seen once. No patient had autoimmune disease or received systemic immunosuppression. Looked up from germline, CDR1 is SGHRS and CDR2 is YFSETQ. CDR3 size: 15 residues. Trimming cost V 0 bases and J 10 bases; bases outside gene matches: 7. As to this clone: The target antigen is unknown.

The sequences come from CD4+ or CD8+ T cells sorted from blood, collected in a trial of the OX40 agonist ivuxolimab. The V call is TRBV5-1, the J call TRBJ2-1; 10 nucleotides match TRBD2. This clonotype was obtained from an adult with an advanced solid tumor such as melanoma, head and neck, liver or kidney cancer. As DNA, the CDR3 is TGCGCCAGCAGCTTGGGTCTAGCGGGGGAGGGCGAGCAGTTCTTC. This gives the protein CASSLGLAGEGEQFF.